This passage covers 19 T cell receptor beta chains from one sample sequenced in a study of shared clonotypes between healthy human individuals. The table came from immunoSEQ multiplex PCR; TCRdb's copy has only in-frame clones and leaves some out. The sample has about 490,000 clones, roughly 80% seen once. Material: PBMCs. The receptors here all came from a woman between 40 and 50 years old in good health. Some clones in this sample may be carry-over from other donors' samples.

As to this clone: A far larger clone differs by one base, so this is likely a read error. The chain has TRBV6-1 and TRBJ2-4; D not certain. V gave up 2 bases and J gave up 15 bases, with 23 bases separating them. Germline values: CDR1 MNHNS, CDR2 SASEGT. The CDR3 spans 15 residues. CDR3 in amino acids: CASSERVAARVVAYF. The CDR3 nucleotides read TGTGCCAGCAGTGAAAGGGTGGCGGCCCGAGTAGTAGCGTACTTC.

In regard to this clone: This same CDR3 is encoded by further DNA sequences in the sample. The CDR3 coding sequence is TGTGCCAGCAGCGTAGGGGAGGGGAGGACTGAAGCTTTCTTT. This encodes CASSVGEGRTEAFF. The chain uses TRBV9 and TRBJ1-1, with D maybe TRBD1 (5 bases). CDR1 and CDR2 from the germline V gene are SGDLS and YYNGEE. Between the trimmed V and J ends, which lost 0 bases and 5 bases, there was a span of 11 bases. The CDR3 runs to 14 residues.

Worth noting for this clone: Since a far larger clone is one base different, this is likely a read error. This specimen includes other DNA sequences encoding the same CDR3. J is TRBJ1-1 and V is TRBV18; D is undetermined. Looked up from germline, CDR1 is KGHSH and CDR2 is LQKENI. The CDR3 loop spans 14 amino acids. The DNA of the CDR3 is TGTGCCAGCTCCGCTGAATTCGTGAACACTGAAGCTTTTTTT. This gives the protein CASSAEFVNTEAFF.

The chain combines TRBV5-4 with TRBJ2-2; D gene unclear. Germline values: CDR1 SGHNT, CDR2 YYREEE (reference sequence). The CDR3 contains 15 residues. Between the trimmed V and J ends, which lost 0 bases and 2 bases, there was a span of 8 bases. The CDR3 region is CASSLGRANTGELFF. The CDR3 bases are TGTGCCAGCAGCTTGGGGCGAGCAAACACCGGGGAGCTGTTTTTT. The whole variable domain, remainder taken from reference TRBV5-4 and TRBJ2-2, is ETGVTQSPTHLIKTRGQQVTLRCSSQSGHNTVSWYQQALGQGPQFIFQYYREEENGRGNFPPRFSGLQFPNYSSELNVNALELDDSALYLCASSLGRANTGELFFGEGSRLTVL.

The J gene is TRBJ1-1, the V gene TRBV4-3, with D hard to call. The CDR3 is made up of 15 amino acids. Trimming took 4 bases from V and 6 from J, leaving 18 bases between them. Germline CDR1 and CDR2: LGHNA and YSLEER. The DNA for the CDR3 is TGCGCCAGCAGCCCTCACCCGACGGAGTCCGCTGAAGCTTTCTTT. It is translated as CASSPHPTESAEAFF.

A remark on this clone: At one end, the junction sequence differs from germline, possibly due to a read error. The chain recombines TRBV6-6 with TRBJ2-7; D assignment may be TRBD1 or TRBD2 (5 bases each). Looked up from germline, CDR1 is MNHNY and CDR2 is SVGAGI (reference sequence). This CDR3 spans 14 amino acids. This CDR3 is CASSYSGASDEQYF. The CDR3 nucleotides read TGTGCCAGCAGTTACTCCGGGGCCTCCGACGAGCAGTACTTC.

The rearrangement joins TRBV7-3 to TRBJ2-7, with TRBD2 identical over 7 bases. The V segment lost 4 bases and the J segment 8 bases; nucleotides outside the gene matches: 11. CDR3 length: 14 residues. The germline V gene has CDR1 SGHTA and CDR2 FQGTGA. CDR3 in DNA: TGTGCCAGCAGCTCACCGCGGGAGAGTCGGAAGCAGTACTTC. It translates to CASSSPRESRKQYF.

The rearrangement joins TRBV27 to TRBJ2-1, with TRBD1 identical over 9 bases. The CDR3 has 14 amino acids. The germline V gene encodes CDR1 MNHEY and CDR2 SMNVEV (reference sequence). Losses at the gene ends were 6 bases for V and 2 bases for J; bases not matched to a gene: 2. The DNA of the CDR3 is TGTGCCAGCAGCTGGGACAGGGCCTACAATGAGCAGTTCTTC. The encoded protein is CASSWDRAYNEQFF.

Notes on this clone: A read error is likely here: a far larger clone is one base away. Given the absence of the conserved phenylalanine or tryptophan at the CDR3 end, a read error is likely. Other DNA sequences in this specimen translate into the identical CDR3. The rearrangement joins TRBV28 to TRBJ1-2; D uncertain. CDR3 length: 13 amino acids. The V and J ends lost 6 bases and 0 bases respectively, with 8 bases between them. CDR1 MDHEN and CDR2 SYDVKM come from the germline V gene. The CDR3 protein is CASSKVPNYGYTL. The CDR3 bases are TGTGCCAGCAGCAAGGTACCTAACTATGGCTACACCTTA.

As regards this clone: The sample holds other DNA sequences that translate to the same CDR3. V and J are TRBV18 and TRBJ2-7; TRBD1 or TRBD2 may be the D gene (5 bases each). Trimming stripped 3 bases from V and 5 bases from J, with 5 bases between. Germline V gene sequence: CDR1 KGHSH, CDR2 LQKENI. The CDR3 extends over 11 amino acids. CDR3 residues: CASSPGDEQYF. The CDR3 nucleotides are TGTGCCAGCTCACCGGGGGACGAGCAGTACTTC.

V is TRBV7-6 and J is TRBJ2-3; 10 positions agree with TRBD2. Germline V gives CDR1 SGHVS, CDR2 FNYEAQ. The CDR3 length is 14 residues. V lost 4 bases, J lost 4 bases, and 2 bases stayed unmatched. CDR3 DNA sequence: TGTGCCAGCAGCTATGGACTAGCGGCAGATACGCAGTATTTT. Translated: CASSYGLAADTQYF. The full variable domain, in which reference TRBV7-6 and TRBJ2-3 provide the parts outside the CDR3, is GAGVSQSPRYKVTKRGQDVALRCDPISGHVSLYWYRQALGQGPEFLTYFNYEAQQDKSGLPNDRFSAERPEGSISTLTIQRTEQRDSAMYRCASSYGLAADTQYFGPGTRLTVL.

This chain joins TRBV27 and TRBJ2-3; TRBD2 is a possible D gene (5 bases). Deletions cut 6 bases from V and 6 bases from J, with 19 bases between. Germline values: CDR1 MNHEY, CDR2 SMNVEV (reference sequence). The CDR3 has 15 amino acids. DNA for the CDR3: TGTGCCAGCAGGCACAAGGGAGATATTATGGATACGCAGTATTTT. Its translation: CASRHKGDIMDTQYF.

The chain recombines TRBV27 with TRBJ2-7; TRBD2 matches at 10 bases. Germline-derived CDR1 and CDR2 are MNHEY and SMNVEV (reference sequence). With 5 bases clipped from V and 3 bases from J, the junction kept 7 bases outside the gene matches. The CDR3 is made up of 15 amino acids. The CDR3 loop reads CASSPGLAELYEQYF. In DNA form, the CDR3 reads TGTGCCAGCAGTCCCGGACTAGCGGAACTCTACGAGCAGTACTTC.

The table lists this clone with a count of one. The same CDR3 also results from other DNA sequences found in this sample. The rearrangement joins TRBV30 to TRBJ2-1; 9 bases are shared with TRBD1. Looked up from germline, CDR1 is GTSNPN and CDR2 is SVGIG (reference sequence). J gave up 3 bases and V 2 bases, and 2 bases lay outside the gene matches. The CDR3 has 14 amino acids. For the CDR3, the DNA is TGTGCCTGGAGTCGGGACAGGGTCTACAATGAGCAGTTCTTC. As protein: CAWSRDRVYNEQFF.

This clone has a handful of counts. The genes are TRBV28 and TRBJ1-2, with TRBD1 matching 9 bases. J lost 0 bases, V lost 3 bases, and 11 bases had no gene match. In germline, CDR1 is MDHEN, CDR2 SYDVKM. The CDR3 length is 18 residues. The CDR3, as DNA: TGTGCCAGCAGTTTCGTTATGGGACAGGGAAGGGCTAACTATGGCTACACCTTC. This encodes CASSFVMGQGRANYGYTF.

The CDR3 spells CASSLRRGLGDTQYF. The CDR3 region has the DNA TGTGCCAGCAGCTTAAGGCGGGGGTTAGGAGATACGCAGTATTTT. V is TRBV5-5 and J is TRBJ2-3; the match to TRBD2 covers 7 bases. CDR3 length: 15 amino acids. V shed 2 bases and J 5 bases; nucleotides not matched to a gene: 8. The germline CDR1 and CDR2 sequences are SGHKS and YYEKEE (reference sequence).

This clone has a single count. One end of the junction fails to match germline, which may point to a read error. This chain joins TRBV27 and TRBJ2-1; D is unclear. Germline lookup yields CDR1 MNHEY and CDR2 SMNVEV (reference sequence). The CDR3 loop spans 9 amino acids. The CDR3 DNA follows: TGTGCCAGCAGTTCTTGGGCGATCTTC. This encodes CASSSWAIF.

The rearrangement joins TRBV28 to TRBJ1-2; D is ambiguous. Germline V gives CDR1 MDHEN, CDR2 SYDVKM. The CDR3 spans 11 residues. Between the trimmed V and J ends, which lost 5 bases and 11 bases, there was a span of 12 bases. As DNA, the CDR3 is TGTGCCAGCAGTAGGGCGGGAGCTTACACCTTC. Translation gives CASSRAGAYTF.

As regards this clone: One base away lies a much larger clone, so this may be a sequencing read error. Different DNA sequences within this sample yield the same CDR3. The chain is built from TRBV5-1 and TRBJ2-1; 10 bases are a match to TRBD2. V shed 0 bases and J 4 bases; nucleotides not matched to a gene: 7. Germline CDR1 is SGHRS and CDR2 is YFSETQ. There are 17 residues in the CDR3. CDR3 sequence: CASSLEASGSSYNEQFF. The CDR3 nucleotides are TGCGCCAGCAGCTTGGAGGCTAGCGGGAGTAGTTACAATGAGCAGTTCTTC.